The clone carrying this T cell receptor (beta chain) appeared a few times. This sample is drawn from a study of T-cell memory formation after mild COVID-19. One entry per CDR3 protein results from TCRdb running MiXCR on the 5' RACE reads. This repertoire shows more than 120,000 distinct CDR3 sequences, over 15% found once; its top ten account for 2% to 2.5%. Per the germline V gene, CDR1 is SEHNR and CDR2 is FQNEAQ (reference sequence). The CDR3 has 13 amino acids. V was cut by 1 base and J by 5 bases, with 8 bases left in between. This sequence was found in an adult woman who had mild COVID-19 (a few samples of this study predate the infection). Cell type and time point are not known. Sequenced material: PBMCs or a T cell subset sorted from them (not recorded which). This chain joins TRBV7-9 and TRBJ1-2; D is unresolved. The DNA of the CDR3 is TGTGCCAGCAGCTTAGTCGGAGAGTATGGCTACACCTTC. Protein product: CASSLVGEYGYTF.